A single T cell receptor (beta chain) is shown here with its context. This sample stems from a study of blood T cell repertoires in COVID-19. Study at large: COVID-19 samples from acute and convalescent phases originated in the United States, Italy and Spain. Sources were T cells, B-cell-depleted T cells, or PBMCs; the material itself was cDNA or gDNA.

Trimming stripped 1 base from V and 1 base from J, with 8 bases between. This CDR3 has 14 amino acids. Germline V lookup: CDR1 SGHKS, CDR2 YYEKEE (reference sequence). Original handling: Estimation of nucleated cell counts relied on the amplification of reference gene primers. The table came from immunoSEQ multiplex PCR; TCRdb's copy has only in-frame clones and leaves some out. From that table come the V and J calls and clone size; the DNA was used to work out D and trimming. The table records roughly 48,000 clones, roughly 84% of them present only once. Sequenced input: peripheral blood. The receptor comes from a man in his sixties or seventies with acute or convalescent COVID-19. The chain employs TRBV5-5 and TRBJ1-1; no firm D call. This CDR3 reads CASSLSRRNTEAFF. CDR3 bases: TGTGCCAGCAGCTTGAGCAGGCGGAACACTGAAGCTTTCTTT. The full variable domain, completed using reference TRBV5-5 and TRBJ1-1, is DAGVTQSPTHLIKTRGQQVTLRCSPISGHKSVSWYQQVLGQGPQFIFQYYEKEERGRGNFPDRFSARQFPNYSSELNVNALLLGDSALYLCASSLSRRNTEAFFGQGTRLTVV.